A selection of T cell receptor beta chains follows, all from one sample in a study of T cells after yellow fever vaccination. TCRdb reprocessed the 5' RACE reads with MiXCR, giving one entry per CDR3 protein. The table records 110,000 or so distinct CDR3 sequences, roughly 7.2% of them present only once. Sequenced material: CD4+ T cells sorted from PBMCs, taken roughly 47 days after the first yellow fever vaccination. The receptors were sampled from a young man who received the YFV17D yellow fever vaccine. Each CDR3 is given with its conserved first and last residue. D genes are given only for firm matches. The size of a clone is reported for some rows only, either as once, few or many, or as a class for expanded clones.

j_call clone_size d_call v_call cdr3_nt cdr3_aa
TRBJ1-1 many TRBD1 TRBV7-2 TGTGCCAGCAGCATGGACAGGGGCGCTGAAGCTTTCTTT CASSMDRGAEAFF
TRBJ1-2 many . TRBV13 TGTGCCAGCAGCCGTCTCCGGGACACCGATACTACTAACTATGGCTACACCTTC CASSRLRDTDTTNYGYTF
TRBJ1-5 few . TRBV3-1 TGTGCCAGCAGCCAAGATTTAGTGCGGGGACAGCCCCAGCATTTT CASSQDLVRGQPQHF
TRBJ2-5 many TRBD2 TRBV7-2 TGTGCCAGCAGGCCCGCGGGGGGCTCCAGGGAGACCCAGTACTTC CASRPAGGSRETQYF
TRBJ1-2 many TRBD1 TRBV9 TGTGCCAGCAGCCCCCGACAGGGTAGAGGCTACACCTTC CASSPRQGRGYTF
TRBJ2-3 many . TRBV6-5 TGTGCCAGCAGTTACAGACGTTCCCCGGGCCGCACAGATACGCAGTATTTT CASSYRRSPGRTDTQYF
TRBJ2-3 many TRBD1 TRBV7-9 TGTGCCAGCAGCTTAGTCACAGGGGGCACAGATACGCAGTATTTT CASSLVTGGTDTQYF
TRBJ1-5 many . TRBV29-1 TGCAGCGTTCGCGGACAGCTCAATCAGCCCCAGCATTTT CSVRGQLNQPQHF
TRBJ1-1 few . TRBV12-3/TRBV12-4 TGTGCCAGCAGTCCGACACCCTTGAACACTGAAGCTTTCTTT CASSPTPLNTEAFF
TRBJ2-5 many . TRBV7-2 TGTGCCAGCAGCTTCAACGCAGGGAAAGAGACCCAGTACTTC CASSFNAGKETQYF
TRBJ1-1 many TRBD1 TRBV7-9 TGTGCCAGCAGCTCTCGCCTGACAGGGGCGGACACTGAAGCTTTCTTT CASSSRLTGADTEAFF
TRBJ2-1 many . TRBV24-1 TGTGCCACCAGTGATCCGAGAGTTCGGGAGCAGTTCTTC CATSDPRVREQFF
TRBJ2-7 many . TRBV12-3/TRBV12-4 TGTGCCAGCAGTTTAAGGAGGAACGGCGAGCAGTACTTC CASSLRRNGEQYF
TRBJ2-1 . . TRBV7-3 TGTGCCAGCAGCCTAACTCCCCTGGGGGTAAGCTCCTTCAATGAGCAGTTCTTC CASSLTPLGVSSFNEQFF
TRBJ2-3 many TRBD1 TRBV6-5 TGTGCCAGCAGCCGCGGGACAGGGGTCACAGATACGCAGTATTTT CASSRGTGVTDTQYF
TRBJ2-7 many . TRBV7-2 TGTGCCAGCAGCTTAACACGGTGGGGAAAGGAGCAGTACTTC CASSLTRWGKEQYF
TRBJ2-7 many TRBD1 TRBV4-3 TGCGCCAGCAGCCCGGAGCCCTCGGGGACAGGCTACGAGCAGTACTTC CASSPEPSGTGYEQYF
TRBJ1-2 many TRBD1 TRBV7-8 TGTGCCAGCAGCTCGACTGAACAGGGGAGTGGCTATGGCTACACCTTC CASSSTEQGSGYGYTF
TRBJ1-6 many . TRBV4-3 TGCGCCAGCAGCCAAGAGGTCAGGGACTCACCCCTCCACTTT CASSQEVRDSPLHF
TRBJ1-5 many TRBD1 TRBV7-2 TGTGCCAGCAGCTCAGGGACAGGCAGGCATCAGCCCCAGCATTTT CASSSGTGRHQPQHF
TRBJ2-6 few . TRBV5-1 TGCGCCAGCACCTCTCCGGGAGGGGCCAACGTCCTGACTTTC CASTSPGGANVLTF
TRBJ1-2 many . TRBV28 TGTGCCAGCACCTCGGGAAGCTATGGCTACACCTTC CASTSGSYGYTF
TRBJ1-1 many . TRBV9 TGTGCCAGCAGCGGGGGGACATTGAACACTGAAGCTTTCTTT CASSGGTLNTEAFF
TRBJ1-2 . . TRBV20-1 TGCAGTGCTAGTACCCAGGGCGGCTACACCTTC CSASTQGGYTF